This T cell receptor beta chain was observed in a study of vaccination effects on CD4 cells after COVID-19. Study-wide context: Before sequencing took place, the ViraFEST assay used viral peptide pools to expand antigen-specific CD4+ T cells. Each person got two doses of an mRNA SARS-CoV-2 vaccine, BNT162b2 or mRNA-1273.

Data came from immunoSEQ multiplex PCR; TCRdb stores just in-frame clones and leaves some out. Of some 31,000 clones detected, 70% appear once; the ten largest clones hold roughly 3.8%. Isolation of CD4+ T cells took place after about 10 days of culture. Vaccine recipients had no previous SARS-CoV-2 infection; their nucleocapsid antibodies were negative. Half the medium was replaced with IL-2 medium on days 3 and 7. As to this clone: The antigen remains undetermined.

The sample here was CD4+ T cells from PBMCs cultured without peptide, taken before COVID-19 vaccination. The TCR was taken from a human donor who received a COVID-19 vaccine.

The CDR3 DNA follows: TGTGCCAGCAGTTCGTCCAGGGTTGTTGAAGCTTTCTTT. This gives the protein CASSSSRVVEAFF. The J gene is TRBJ1-1, the V gene TRBV27; a weak D match, TRBD1 (5 bases). CDR3 length equals 13 residues. Trimming removed 4 bases at V and 7 bases at J, with 13 bases between. CDR1 is MNHEY and CDR2 is SMNVEV in the germline V gene (reference sequence).